Shown below are 15 T cell receptor beta chains from a single sample sequenced in a study of sequential checkpoint blockade in melanoma (dated by TCRdb to the late 2010s). In light of the paper, this sample's treatment or condition label describes: randomized to nivolumab then ipilimumab (arm A) or the reverse (arm B). The library came from the immunoSEQ multiplex PCR assay. Imported from immuneACCESS, the table was reduced by TCRdb to in-frame sequences with V and J called. These copies leave out some clones; in studies compared against another copy, an unresolved V gene accounts for under half, and the cause of the remainder is not known. A total of under 13,000 clones appear in this sample, roughly 60% of them only once. The top ten constitute more than 15% of the sample. Specimen: CD8+ T cells sorted from blood (inferred from file names), collected from a patient given nivolumab and ipilimumab in sequence. The receptors were sampled from a human donor with melanoma.

This clone showed up just a few times. This chain uses TRBV29-1 with TRBJ2-2, with a tentative D call TRBD1 (6 bases). This CDR3 contains 15 residues. Trimming took off 3 bases at V and 6 bases at J, with 17 bases between the two ends. Germline V lookup: CDR1 SQVTM, CDR2 ANQGSEA. The CDR3 DNA follows: TGCAGCGTTGAGGGGGCAGGGGCTGGTCCCGGGGAGCTGTTTTTT. Translating gives CSVEGAGAGPGELFF.

The rearrangement links TRBV4-3 to TRBJ1-5; D is perhaps TRBD1 (6 bases). This CDR3 has 15 residues. The V gene's germline CDR1 is LGHNA and CDR2 YSLEER. Trimming cost V 0 bases and J 6 bases, with 12 bases left between them. The CDR3 protein is CASSQDQGSGQPQHF. CDR3 nucleotides: TGCGCCAGCAGCCAAGATCAGGGGTCGGGTCAGCCCCAGCATTTT.

V is TRBV4-3 and J is TRBJ2-7; TRBD1 agrees at 11 bases. This CDR3 has 16 amino acids. CDR1 and CDR2 from the germline V gene are LGHNA and YSLEER. The J segment lost 0 bases and the V segment lost 4 bases, leaving 5 bases of the junction unmatched. The CDR3 reads CASSPGTGGISYEQYF. The DNA for the CDR3 is TGCGCCAGCAGCCCAGGGACAGGGGGAATCTCCTACGAGCAGTACTTC.

This clone was seen only a few times. The chain joins TRBV9 to TRBJ2-1; 9 nucleotides match TRBD2. The trim removed 2 bases at V and 7 bases at J, leaving 4 bases unmatched. Germline values: CDR1 SGDLS, CDR2 YYNGEE. This CDR3 has 14 amino acids. The CDR3: CASSVLAGANEQFF. The CDR3 DNA is TGTGCCAGCAGCGTTTTAGCGGGAGCAAATGAGCAGTTCTTC.

The chain is built from TRBV9 and TRBJ2-2; 11 nucleotides match TRBD2. The J segment lost 0 bases and the V segment lost 2 bases, leaving 6 bases of the junction unmatched. Germline V gene data show CDR1 as SGDLS and CDR2 as YYNGEE. This CDR3 has 18 residues. The CDR3 bases are TGTGCCAGCAGCGTCCCCGGGACTAGCGGATCGAACACCGGGGAGCTGTTTTTT. This sequence encodes CASSVPGTSGSNTGELFF.

The chain uses TRBV4-3 and TRBJ2-1; no clear D gene. This CDR3 region has 15 residues. In germline, CDR1 is LGHNA, CDR2 YSLEER. V lost 1 base to trimming and J lost 9 bases, with 16 bases between them. The CDR3 nucleotides read TGCGCCAGCAGCCAAGTTGAGTCTGGCCGGAGTGAGCAGTTCTTC. It specifies CASSQVESGRSEQFF.

This rearrangement joins TRBV29-1 to TRBJ1-2, with D possibly matching TRBD1 (5 bases). V gave up 3 bases and J gave up 5 bases, with 13 bases separating them. Per germline, CDR1 SQVTM and CDR2 ANQGSEA. The CDR3 sequence is 13 residues long. For the CDR3, the DNA is TGCAGCGTTGACTTGGGGCTACGGTATGGCTACACCTTC. Protein sequence: CSVDLGLRYGYTF.

This chain uses TRBV7-8 with TRBJ2-7; TRBD2 agrees at 8 bases. The CDR3 totals 13 residues. J lost 5 bases, V lost 5 bases, and 5 bases had no gene match. CDR1 is SGHVS, CDR2 FQNEAQ, per germline. The CDR3 nucleotides read TGTGCCAGCAGCCCCCCCGGGGGGGACGAGCAGTACTTC. The encoded protein is CASSPPGGDEQYF.

This clone was counted a single time. Written as DNA, the CDR3 is TGCGCCAGCAGCCAAGCCTCCACTAGCTTTGGCGACGAGCAGTACTTC. Protein: CASSQASTSFGDEQYF. This rearrangement joins TRBV4-3 to TRBJ2-7, with D possibly being TRBD2 (6 bases). The V gene lost 1 base and the J gene lost 5 bases, with 18 bases spanning the gap. The CDR3 extends over 16 amino acids. The germline CDR1 and CDR2 sequences are LGHNA and YSLEER.

A few counts support this clone. The genes are TRBV29-1 and TRBJ2-1, with 9 bases that match TRBD2. V dropped 3 bases and J dropped 8; count of bases not matched to a gene: 14. The CDR3 spans 16 residues. Germline V gene sequence: CDR1 SQVTM, CDR2 ANQGSEA. The CDR3 DNA reads as TGCAGCGTTGAGAGTGGACTAGCGCCCTTCGGGGATGAGCAGTTCTTC. Translation gives CSVESGLAPFGDEQFF.

The V and J genes are TRBV6-6 and TRBJ1-1; D may be TRBD1 (5 bases). Germline V gene lookup returns CDR1 MNHNY and CDR2 SVGAGI (reference sequence). Trimming stripped 3 bases from V and 1 base from J, with 9 bases between. This CDR3 is built from 14 residues. Here the CDR3 DNA reads TGTGCCAGCAGTTATACGGACAAGAACACTGAAGCTTTCTTT. It specifies CASSYTDKNTEAFF.

This chain uses TRBV30 with TRBJ1-6, with TRBD1 matching 7 bases. The J segment lost 3 bases and the V segment lost 7 bases, leaving 9 bases of the junction unmatched. The V gene's germline CDR1 is GTSNPN and CDR2 SVGIG (reference sequence). CDR3 size: 15 residues. For the CDR3, the DNA is TGTGCCTCAAAAAACAGGGGTAGCTATAATTCACCCCTCCACTTT. Protein sequence: CASKNRGSYNSPLHF.

This sequence joins TRBV4-1 and TRBJ2-7; D is perhaps TRBD2 (5 bases). Between the trimmed V and J ends, which lost 4 bases and 6 bases, there was a span of 10 bases. The CDR3 runs to 12 residues. CDR1 MGHRA and CDR2 YSYEKL come from the germline V gene. CDR3 sequence: CASSPDWGEQYF. The CDR3 nucleotides are TGCGCCAGCAGCCCGGACTGGGGCGAGCAGTACTTC.

The V gene is TRBV11-2, the J gene TRBJ2-5; 8 nucleotides line up with TRBD1. The J call may be wrong; the DNA end is better matched by TRBJ2-7. Germline CDR1 is SGHAT and CDR2 is FQNNGV. The CDR3 contains 14 residues. The CDR3 reads CASSFGTGTYEQYF. In DNA form, the CDR3 reads TGTGCCAGCAGCTTCGGGACAGGAACCTACGAGCAGTACTTC.

The V gene is TRBV7-8, the J gene TRBJ2-5; 7 nucleotides line up with TRBD1. CDR1 and CDR2 from the germline V gene are SGHVS and FQNEAQ. The junction had 23 bases not matched to a gene; V was cut back by 5 bases and J by 5 bases. This CDR3 comprises 19 residues. Here the CDR3 reads CASSPSEGTRDSLGETQYF. As DNA, the CDR3 is TGTGCCAGCAGCCCTTCCGAGGGCACTCGGGACAGCCTGGGTGAGACCCAGTACTTC. The full variable domain, with the rest looked up from reference TRBV7-8 and TRBJ2-5, is GAGVSQSPRYKVAKRGQDVALRCDPISGHVSLFWYQQALGQGPEFLTYFQNEAQLDKSGLPSDRFFAERPEGSVSTLKIQRTQQEDSAVYLCASSPSEGTRDSLGETQYFGPGTRLLVL.